The table lists the clone carrying this T cell receptor beta chain with a count of one. The antigen is undetermined. The data derive from a study of T cell responses to AZD1222 COVID-19 vaccine. Regarding the study as a whole: Close to half of all spike-specific TCRs reportedly target regions of the variants that are unmutated.

Germline loops: CDR1 SQVTM, CDR2 ANQGSEA. V was trimmed by 4 bases and J by 0 bases, leaving 7 bases between them. The CDR3 contains 12 residues. Libraries were prepared by immunoSEQ multiplex PCR; TCRdb keeps only in-frame clonotypes and omits some of them. The sample records approximately 110,000 clones, around 94% being singletons. The rearrangement uses TRBV29-1 and TRBJ2-7; D unresolved. This specimen was peripheral blood, taken on day 0 of AZD1222 vaccination. This clonotype was sampled from an adult in good health. This chain's CDR3 is CSVGSNSYEQYF. Here the CDR3 DNA reads TGCAGCGTTGGATCGAACTCCTACGAGCAGTACTTC.